Following are 4 T cell receptor beta chains from one sample sequenced in a study of T cell clones after liver transplantation. The table came from immunoSEQ multiplex PCR; TCRdb's copy has only in-frame clones and leaves some out. The table shows around 80,000 clones, with roughly 80% occurring only once. This material consisted of CD4+ T cells from blood, taken 46 months after liver transplant. These receptors were taken from a human patient who received a liver transplant. The T cells may partly be graft donor cells.

This chain uses TRBV28 with TRBJ2-1; the match to TRBD2 covers 8 bases. This CDR3 has 15 amino acids. Losses at the gene ends were 2 bases for V and 6 bases for J; bases not matched to a gene: 6. Germline V gene data show CDR1 as MDHEN and CDR2 as SYDVKM. CDR3 sequence (DNA): TGTGCCAGCAGTTTAACGGGACTAGTTGGCAATGAGCAGTTCTTC. As protein: CASSLTGLVGNEQFF.

The chain carries TRBV7-2 and TRBJ2-1, with a tentative D call TRBD2 (5 bases). CDR3 length: 15 residues. Per germline, CDR1 SGHTA and CDR2 FQGNSA. V was clipped by 2 bases and J by 4 bases, with 12 bases between them. In nucleotides, the CDR3 is TGTGCCAGCAGCTTACCCCCGAGGGCTTACAATGAGCAGTTCTTC. This sequence encodes CASSLPPRAYNEQFF. Full variable domain (outside the CDR3, taken from reference TRBV7-2 and TRBJ2-1): GAGVSQSPSNKVTEKGKDVELRCDPISGHTALYWYRQSLGQGLEFLIYFQGNSAPDKSGLPSDRFSAERTGGSVSTLTIQRTQQEDSAVYLCASSLPPRAYNEQFFGPGTRLTVL.

V gene TRBV5-1 combines with J gene TRBJ2-1; D might be TRBD1 (5 bases). This CDR3 spans 14 amino acids. The V and J ends lost 2 bases and 7 bases respectively, with 13 bases between them. Germline V lookup: CDR1 SGHRS, CDR2 YFSETQ. CDR3: CASSFYRGTNEQFF. The CDR3 nucleotides read TGCGCCAGCAGCTTTTATAGGGGTACGAATGAGCAGTTCTTC.

In nucleotides, the CDR3 is TGTGCCAGCAGTCCCGGAGGGTCGGCTAATGAAAAACTGTTTTTT. This gives the protein CASSPGGSANEKLFF. The chain recombines TRBV6-5 with TRBJ1-4; D is undetermined. V dropped 5 bases and J dropped 3 bases, with 13 bases sitting between them. CDR1 is MNHEY, CDR2 SVGAGI, per germline. The CDR3 is 15 residues long.